What follows are 21 T cell receptor beta chains derived from one specimen sequenced in a study of monozygotic twins with inflammatory bowel disease. Each CDR3 protein gets one entry in TCRdb, which reprocessed the 5' RACE reads and gives no DNA. This table holds approximately 330,000 distinct CDR3 sequences. Sequenced: blood. The receptors originated from a human donor with ulcerative colitis or Crohn's disease, or a healthy co-twin of an affected twin (not recorded which).

The J gene is TRBJ1-5, the V gene TRBV28; as DNA is missing, the TRBD1 call by TCRdb cannot be tested. This CDR3 region has 18 residues. The germline CDR1 and CDR2 sequences are MDHEN and SYDVKM. The CDR3 sequence is CASANDPGTDYSNQPQHF.

The chain uses TRBV6-1 and TRBJ2-3; the D call from TCRdb, TRBD2, cannot be confirmed without DNA. Germline loops: CDR1 MNHNS, CDR2 SASEGT. The CDR3 spans 13 residues. The CDR3 here is CASSGDLADTQYF.

The genes are TRBV27 and TRBJ1-4; the D gene TCRdb calls, TRBD1, cannot be checked with no DNA. Germline V gene data show CDR1 as MNHEY and CDR2 as SMNVEV (reference sequence). The CDR3 totals 15 residues. The CDR3 reads CASSNRGARGEKLFF.

V usage is TRBV5-1 and J usage is TRBJ2-7. The CDR3 spans 15 residues. CDR1 is SGHRS and CDR2 is YFSETQ in the germline V gene. The CDR3: CASSRVGDLPNEQYF.

The chain links TRBV12-3 or TRBV12-4 to TRBJ2-1; TCRdb's D gene call, TRBD2, goes unchecked for lack of DNA. The CDR3 extends over 16 amino acids. Here the CDR3 reads CASSPVRGLAYNEQFF.

The V gene is TRBV20-1, the J gene TRBJ2-1; there is no DNA to check the TCRdb D call of TRBD2. CDR3 size: 13 residues. Germline assignment: CDR1 DFQATT and CDR2 SNEGSKA (reference sequence). CDR3 residues: CSLKAGKKNEQFF.

V and J are TRBV20-1 and TRBJ1-3; TCRdb's assignment of TRBD1 cannot be checked, as there is no DNA. This CDR3 has 14 residues. The germline gives CDR1 DFQATT, CDR2 SNEGSKA (reference sequence). The CDR3 here is CSASDRGSGNTIYF.

This chain joins TRBV20-1 and TRBJ2-5; the TRBD1 assignment by TCRdb is unverifiable without DNA. The CDR3 is 13 amino acids. CDR1 and CDR2 (germline): DFQATT, SNEGSKA (reference sequence). The CDR3 loop reads CSARLGKQETQYF.

V usage is TRBV20-1 and J usage is TRBJ1-6; TCRdb selects TRBD1, and the lack of DNA leaves this call unchecked. Germline V gene lookup returns CDR1 DFQATT and CDR2 SNEGSKA (reference sequence). The CDR3 consists of 14 residues. CDR3 loop: CSAGLDSENSPLHF.

V and J are TRBV21-1 and TRBJ2-7; TCRdb designates TRBD2, a call that cannot be tested without DNA. TRBV21-1 counts as a pseudogene. This CDR3 has 15 residues. The CDR3 is CASSPLGLVSYEQYF.

CDR3 loop: CASSYRSTPGTSVYEQYF. This chain connects TRBV7-8 to TRBJ2-7; lacking DNA, the TRBD2 call made by TCRdb goes unchecked. The germline CDR1 and CDR2 sequences are SGHVS and FQNEAQ. The length of the CDR3 is 18 residues. The full variable domain, its missing parts supplied by reference TRBV7-8 and TRBJ2-7, is GAGVSQSPRYKVAKRGQDVALRCDPISGHVSLFWYQQALGQGPEFLTYFQNEAQLDKSGLPSDRFFAERPEGSVSTLKIQRTQQEDSAVYLCASSYRSTPGTSVYEQYFGPGTRLTVT.

V is TRBV20-1 and J is TRBJ2-7; TCRdb proposes TRBD1, but this gene call is untestable without DNA. The germline CDR1 and CDR2 sequences are DFQATT and SNEGSKA (reference sequence). The CDR3 loop spans 13 amino acids. This chain's CDR3 is CSASDRGPYEQYF.

The rearrangement links TRBV7-9 to TRBJ2-1; TCRdb designates TRBD1, a call that cannot be tested without DNA. In germline, CDR1 is SEHNR, CDR2 FQNEAQ (reference sequence). This CDR3 has 15 residues. The CDR3 reads CASSLGTGGSNEQFF. Using reference TRBV7-9 and TRBJ2-1 for the parts outside the CDR3, the full variable domain is DTGVSQNPRHKITKRGQNVTFRCDPISEHNRLYWYRQTLGQGPEFLTYFQNEAQLEKSRLLSDRFSAERPKGSFSTLEIQRTEQGDSAMYLCASSLGTGGSNEQFFGPGTRLTVL.

V gene TRBV6-5 combines with J gene TRBJ1-3. Germline values: CDR1 MNHEY, CDR2 SVGAGI. This CDR3 spans 15 amino acids. CDR3 sequence: CASSYSPRSGNTIYF.

This chain uses TRBV5-1 with TRBJ2-1; TCRdb gives TRBD2 as the D gene, but with no DNA this cannot be confirmed. This CDR3 has 16 amino acids. Looked up from germline, CDR1 is SGHRS and CDR2 is YFSETQ. The CDR3 is CASSIGPSGGRKEQFF.

V usage is TRBV6-1 and J usage is TRBJ2-1; TCRdb's D call of TRBD2 is untestable without DNA. Germline CDR1 reads MNHNS; CDR2 reads SASEGT. The CDR3 has 14 amino acids. The chain's CDR3 is CASVPLAGANEQFF.

This CDR3 is CASSFWGGDNEQFF. The J gene is TRBJ2-1, the V gene TRBV5-1; TCRdb selects TRBD1, and the lack of DNA leaves this call unchecked. The CDR3 length is 14 residues. CDR1 is SGHRS and CDR2 is YFSETQ in the germline V gene.

The V gene is TRBV5-1, the J gene TRBJ2-1; with no DNA, the TCRdb D assignment of TRBD2 cannot be verified. Germline values: CDR1 SGHRS, CDR2 YFSETQ. This CDR3 has 14 amino acids. CDR3 loop: CASSRTSGNNEQFF.

The gene calls are TRBV20-1 and TRBJ2-7; TCRdb picks TRBD1, but there is no DNA to check that call. Germline lookup yields CDR1 DFQATT and CDR2 SNEGSKA (reference sequence). This CDR3 has 15 residues. The chain's CDR3 is CSARDPRTAPYEQYF.

The chain is built from TRBV7-6 and TRBJ2-1; TCRdb's assignment of TRBD2 cannot be checked, as there is no DNA. Germline values: CDR1 SGHVS, CDR2 FNYEAQ. The CDR3 totals 13 residues. The CDR3 is CASSPYTSREQFF.

This chain connects TRBV27 to TRBJ2-3; TCRdb outputs TRBD2, but without DNA this stays unchecked. Germline V lookup: CDR1 MNHEY, CDR2 SMNVEV (reference sequence). This CDR3 has 17 amino acids. Here the CDR3 reads CASSPPKVLAGLHTQYF.